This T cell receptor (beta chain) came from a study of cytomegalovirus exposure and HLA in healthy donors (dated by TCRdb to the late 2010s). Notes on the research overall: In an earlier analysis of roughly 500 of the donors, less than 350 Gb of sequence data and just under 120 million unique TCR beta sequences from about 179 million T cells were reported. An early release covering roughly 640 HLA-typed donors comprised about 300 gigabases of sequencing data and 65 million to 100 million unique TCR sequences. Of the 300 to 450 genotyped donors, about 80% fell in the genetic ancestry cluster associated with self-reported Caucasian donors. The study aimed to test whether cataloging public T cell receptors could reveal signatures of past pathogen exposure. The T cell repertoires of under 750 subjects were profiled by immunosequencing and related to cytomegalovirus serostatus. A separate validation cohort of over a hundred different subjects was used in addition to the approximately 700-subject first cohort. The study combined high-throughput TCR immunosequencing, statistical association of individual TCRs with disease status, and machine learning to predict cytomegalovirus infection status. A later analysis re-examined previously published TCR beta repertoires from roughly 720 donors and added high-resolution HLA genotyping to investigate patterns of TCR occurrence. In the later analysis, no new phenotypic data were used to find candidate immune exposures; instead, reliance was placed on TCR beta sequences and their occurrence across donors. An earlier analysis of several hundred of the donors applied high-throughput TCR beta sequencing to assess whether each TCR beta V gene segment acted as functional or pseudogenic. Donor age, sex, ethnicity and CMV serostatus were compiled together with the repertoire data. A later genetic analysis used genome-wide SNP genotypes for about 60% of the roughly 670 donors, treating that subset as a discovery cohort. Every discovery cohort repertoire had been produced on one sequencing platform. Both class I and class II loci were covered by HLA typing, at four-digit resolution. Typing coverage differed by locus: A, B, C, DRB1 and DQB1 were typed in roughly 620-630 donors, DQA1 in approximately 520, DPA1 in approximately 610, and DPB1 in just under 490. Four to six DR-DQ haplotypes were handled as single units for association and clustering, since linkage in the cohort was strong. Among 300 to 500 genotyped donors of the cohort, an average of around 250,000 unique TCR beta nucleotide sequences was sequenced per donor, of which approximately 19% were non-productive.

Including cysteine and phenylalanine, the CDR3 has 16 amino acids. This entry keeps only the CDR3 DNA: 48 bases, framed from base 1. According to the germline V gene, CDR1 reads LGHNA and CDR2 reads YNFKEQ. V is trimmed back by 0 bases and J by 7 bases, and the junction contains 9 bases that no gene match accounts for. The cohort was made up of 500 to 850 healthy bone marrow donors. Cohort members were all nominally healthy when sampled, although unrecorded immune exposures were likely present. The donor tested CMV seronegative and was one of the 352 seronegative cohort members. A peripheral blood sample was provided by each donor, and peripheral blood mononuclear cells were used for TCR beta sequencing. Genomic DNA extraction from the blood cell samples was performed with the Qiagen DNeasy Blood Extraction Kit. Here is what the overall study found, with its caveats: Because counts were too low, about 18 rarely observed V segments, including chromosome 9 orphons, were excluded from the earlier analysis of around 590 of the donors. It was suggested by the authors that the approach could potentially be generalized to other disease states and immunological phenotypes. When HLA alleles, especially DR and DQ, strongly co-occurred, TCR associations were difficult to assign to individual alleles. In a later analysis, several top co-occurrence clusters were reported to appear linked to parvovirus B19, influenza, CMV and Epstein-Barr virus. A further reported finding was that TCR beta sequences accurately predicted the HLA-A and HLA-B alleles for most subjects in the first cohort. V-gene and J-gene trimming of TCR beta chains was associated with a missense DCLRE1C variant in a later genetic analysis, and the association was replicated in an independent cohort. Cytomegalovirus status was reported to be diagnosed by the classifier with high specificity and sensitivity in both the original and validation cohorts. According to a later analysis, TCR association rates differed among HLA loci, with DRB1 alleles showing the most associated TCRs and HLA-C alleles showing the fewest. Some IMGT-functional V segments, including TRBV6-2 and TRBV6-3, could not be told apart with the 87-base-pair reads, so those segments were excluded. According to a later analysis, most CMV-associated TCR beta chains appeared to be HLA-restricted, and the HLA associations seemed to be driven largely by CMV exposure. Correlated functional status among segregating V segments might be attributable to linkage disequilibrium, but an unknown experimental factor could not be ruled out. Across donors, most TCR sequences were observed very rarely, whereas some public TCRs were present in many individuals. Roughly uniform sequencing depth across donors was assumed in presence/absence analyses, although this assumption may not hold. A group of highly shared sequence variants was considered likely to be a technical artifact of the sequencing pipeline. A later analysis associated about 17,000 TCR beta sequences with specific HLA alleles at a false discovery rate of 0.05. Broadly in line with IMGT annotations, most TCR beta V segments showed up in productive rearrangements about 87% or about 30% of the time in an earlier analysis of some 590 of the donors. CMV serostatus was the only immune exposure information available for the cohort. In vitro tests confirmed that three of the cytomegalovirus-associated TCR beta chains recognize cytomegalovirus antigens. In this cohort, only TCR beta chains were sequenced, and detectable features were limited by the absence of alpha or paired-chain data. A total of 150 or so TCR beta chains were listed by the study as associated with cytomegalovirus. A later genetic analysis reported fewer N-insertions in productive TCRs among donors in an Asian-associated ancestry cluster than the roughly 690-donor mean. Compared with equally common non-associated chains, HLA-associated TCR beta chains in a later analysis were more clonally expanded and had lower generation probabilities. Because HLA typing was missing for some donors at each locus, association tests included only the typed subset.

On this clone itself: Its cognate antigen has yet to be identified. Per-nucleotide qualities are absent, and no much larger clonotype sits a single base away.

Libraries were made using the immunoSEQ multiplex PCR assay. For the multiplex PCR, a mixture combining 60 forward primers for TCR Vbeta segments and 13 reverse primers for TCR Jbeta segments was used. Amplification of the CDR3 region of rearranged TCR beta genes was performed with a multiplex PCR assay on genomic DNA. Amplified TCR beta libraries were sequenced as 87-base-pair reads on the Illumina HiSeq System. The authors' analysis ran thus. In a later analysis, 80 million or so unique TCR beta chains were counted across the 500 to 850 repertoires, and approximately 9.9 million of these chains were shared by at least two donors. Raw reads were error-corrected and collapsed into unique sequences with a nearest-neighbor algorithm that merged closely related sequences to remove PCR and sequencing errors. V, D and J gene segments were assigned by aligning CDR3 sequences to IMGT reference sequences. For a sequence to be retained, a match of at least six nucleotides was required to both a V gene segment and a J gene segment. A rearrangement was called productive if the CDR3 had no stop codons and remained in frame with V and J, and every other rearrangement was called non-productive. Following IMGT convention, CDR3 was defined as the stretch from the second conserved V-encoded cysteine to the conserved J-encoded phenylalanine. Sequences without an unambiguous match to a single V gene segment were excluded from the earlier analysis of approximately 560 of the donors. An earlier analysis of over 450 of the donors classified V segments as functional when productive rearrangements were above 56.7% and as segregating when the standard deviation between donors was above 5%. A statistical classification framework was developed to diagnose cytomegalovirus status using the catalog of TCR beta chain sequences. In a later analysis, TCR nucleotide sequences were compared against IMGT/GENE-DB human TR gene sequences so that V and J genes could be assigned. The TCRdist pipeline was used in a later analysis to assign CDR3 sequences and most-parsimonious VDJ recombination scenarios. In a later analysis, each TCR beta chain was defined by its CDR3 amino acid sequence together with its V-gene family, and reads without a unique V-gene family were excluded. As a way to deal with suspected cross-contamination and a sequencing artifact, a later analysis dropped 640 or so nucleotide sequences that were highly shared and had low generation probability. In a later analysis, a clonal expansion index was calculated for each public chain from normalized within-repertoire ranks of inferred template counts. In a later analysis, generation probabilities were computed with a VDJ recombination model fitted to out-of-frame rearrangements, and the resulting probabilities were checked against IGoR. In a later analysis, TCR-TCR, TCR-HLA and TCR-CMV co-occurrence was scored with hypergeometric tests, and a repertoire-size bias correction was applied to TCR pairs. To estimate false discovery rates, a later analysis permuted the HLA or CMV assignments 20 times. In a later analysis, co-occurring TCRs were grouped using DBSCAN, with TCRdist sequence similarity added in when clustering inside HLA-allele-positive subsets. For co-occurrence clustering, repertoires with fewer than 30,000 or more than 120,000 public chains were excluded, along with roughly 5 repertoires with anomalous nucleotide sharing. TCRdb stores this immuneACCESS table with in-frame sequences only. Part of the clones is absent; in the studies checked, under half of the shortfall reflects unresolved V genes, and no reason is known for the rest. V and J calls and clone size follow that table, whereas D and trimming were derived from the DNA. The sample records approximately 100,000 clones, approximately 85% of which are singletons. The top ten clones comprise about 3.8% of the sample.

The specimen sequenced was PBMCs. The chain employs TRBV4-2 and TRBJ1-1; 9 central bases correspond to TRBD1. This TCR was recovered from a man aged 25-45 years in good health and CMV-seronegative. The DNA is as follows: TGTGCCAGCAGCCAAGAGGAAGGGACAGGGAGTATTGAAGCTTTCTTT. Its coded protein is CASSQEEGTGSIEAFF.